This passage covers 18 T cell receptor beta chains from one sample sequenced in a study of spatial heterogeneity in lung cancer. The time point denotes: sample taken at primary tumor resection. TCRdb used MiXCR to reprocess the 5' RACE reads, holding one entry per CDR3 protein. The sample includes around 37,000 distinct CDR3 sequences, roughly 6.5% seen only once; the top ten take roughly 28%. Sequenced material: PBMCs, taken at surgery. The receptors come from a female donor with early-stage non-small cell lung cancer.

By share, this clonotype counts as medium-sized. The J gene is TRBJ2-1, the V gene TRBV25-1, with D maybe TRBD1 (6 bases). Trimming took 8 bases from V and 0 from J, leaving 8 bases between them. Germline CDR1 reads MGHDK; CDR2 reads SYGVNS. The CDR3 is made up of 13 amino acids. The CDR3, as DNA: TGTGCCAGCCAGGGGAGCTCCTACAATGAGCAGTTCTTC. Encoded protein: CASQGSSYNEQFF.

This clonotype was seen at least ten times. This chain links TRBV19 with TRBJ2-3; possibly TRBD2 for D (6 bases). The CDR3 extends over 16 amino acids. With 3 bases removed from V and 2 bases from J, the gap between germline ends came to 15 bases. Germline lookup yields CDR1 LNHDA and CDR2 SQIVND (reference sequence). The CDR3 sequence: CASSIPSGGYTDTQYF. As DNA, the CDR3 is TGTGCCAGTAGTATCCCTTCCGGGGGATACACAGATACGCAGTATTTT.

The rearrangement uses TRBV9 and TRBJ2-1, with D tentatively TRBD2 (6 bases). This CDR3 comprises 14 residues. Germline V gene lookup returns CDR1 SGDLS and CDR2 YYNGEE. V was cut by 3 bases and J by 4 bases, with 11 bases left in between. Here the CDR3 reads CASSDGTSYNEQFF. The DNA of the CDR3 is TGTGCCAGCAGCGACGGGACTTCTTACAATGAGCAGTTCTTC.

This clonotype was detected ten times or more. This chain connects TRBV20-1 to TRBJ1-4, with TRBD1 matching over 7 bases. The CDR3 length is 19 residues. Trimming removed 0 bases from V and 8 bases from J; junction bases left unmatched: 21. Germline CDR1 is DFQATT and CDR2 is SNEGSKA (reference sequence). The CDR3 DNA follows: TGCAGTGCTAGAGATAGGATAGATGGACAGGCGGTCCAGCGGGAAAAACTGTTTTTT. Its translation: CSARDRIDGQAVQREKLFF.

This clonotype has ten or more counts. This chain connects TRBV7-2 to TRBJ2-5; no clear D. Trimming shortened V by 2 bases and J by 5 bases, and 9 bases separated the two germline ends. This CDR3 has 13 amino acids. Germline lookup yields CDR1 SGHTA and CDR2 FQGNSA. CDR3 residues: CASSLSGSETQYF. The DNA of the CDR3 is TGTGCCAGCAGCTTATCGGGCAGTGAGACCCAGTACTTC.

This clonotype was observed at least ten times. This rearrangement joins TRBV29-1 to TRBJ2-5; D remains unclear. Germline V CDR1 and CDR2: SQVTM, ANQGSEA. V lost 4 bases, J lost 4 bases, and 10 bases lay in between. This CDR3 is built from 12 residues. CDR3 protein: CSVVSGPETQYF. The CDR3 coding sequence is TGCAGCGTTGTATCCGGACCAGAGACCCAGTACTTC.

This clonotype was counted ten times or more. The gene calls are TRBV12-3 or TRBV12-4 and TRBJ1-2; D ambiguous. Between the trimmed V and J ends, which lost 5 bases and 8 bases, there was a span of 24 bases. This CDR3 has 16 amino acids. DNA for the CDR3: TGTGCCAGCAGTCCTCCGGGTCAGGTCTATAACGGCGGCTACACCTTC. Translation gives CASSPPGQVYNGGYTF.

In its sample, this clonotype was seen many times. The CDR3 region is CSGHRGGIETQYF. DNA of the CDR3: TGCAGCGGGCACAGGGGGGGAATCGAGACCCAGTACTTC. The genes are TRBV29-1 and TRBJ2-5, with TRBD1 as a possible D gene (8 bases). The V end was cut by 7 bases, the J end by 5 bases, with 17 bases between. Germline V lookup: CDR1 SQVTM, CDR2 ANQGSEA. The length of the CDR3 is 13 residues.

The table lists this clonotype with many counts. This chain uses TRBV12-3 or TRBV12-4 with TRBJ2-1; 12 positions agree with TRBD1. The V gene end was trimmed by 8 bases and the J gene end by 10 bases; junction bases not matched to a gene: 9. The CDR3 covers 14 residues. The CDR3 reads CASEPGQGAGEQFF. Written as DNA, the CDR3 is TGTGCCAGCGAGCCGGGACAGGGGGCCGGCGAGCAGTTCTTC.

The CDR3 DNA sequence: TGTGCCTGGAGTGTGATTCCGGGCTCTGGAAACACCATATATTTT. This translates into CAWSVIPGSGNTIYF. V and J are TRBV30 and TRBJ1-3; D is unclear. The CDR3 extends over 15 amino acids. Per germline, CDR1 GTSNPN and CDR2 SVGIG (reference sequence). V was cut by 0 bases and J by 0 bases, with 9 bases left in between.

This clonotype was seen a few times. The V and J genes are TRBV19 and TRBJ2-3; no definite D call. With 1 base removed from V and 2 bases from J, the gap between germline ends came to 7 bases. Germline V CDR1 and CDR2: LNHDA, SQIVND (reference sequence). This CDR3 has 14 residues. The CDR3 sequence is CASSIARDTDTQYF. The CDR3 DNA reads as TGTGCCAGTAGTATAGCCCGCGACACAGATACGCAGTATTTT.

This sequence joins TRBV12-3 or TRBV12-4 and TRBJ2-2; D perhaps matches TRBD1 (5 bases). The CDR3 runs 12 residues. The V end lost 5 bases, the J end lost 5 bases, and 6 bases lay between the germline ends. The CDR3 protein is CASSQGTGELFF. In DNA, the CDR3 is TGTGCCAGCAGTCAGGGAACCGGGGAGCTGTTTTTT.

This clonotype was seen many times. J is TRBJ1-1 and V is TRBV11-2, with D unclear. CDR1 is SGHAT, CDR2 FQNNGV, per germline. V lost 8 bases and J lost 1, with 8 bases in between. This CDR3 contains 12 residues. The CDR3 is CASSSANTEAFF. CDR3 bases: TGTGCCAGCTCCTCAGCGAACACTGAAGCTTTCTTT.

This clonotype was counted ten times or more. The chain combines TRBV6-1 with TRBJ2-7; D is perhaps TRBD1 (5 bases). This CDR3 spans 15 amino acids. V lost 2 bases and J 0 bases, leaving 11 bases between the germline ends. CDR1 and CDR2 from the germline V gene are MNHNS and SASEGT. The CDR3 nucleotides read TGTGCCAGCAGTGAATTCACAGGACCCTCCTACGAGCAGTACTTC. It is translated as CASSEFTGPSYEQYF.

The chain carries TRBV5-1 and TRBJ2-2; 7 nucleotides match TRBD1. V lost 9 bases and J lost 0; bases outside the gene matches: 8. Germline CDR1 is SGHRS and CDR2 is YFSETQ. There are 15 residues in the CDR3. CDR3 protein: CAIRTGSSNTGELFF. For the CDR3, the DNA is TGCGCCATACGGACAGGTTCATCGAACACCGGGGAGCTGTTTTTT.

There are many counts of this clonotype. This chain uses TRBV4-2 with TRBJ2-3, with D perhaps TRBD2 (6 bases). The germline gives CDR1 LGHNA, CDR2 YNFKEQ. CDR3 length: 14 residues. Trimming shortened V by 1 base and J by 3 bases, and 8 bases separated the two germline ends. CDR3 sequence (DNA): TGTGCCAGCAGCCAAGGACTAGAGACAGATACGCAGTATTTT. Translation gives CASSQGLETDTQYF.

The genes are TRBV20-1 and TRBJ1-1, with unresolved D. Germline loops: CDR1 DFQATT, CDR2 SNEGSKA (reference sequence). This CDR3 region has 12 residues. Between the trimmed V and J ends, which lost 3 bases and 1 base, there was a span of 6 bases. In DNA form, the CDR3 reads TGCAGTGCTAGGGGGTCGAACACTGAAGCTTTCTTT. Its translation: CSARGSNTEAFF.

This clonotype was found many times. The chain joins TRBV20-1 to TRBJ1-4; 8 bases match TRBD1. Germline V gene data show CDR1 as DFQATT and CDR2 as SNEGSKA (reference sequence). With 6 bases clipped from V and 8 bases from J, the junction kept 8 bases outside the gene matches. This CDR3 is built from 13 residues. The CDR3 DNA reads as TGCAGTGCGGAAAACAGGGGGACAGAAAAACTGTTTTTT. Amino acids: CSAENRGTEKLFF.